The TCR beta chain described here comes from a study of blood T cell repertoires in COVID-19. TCRdb's copy holds only in-frame clones and misses some; the assay was immunoSEQ multiplex PCR. Among 90,000 to 120,000 clones listed, roughly 90% were seen once. The CDR3 sequence is 13 residues long. The V and J ends lost 0 bases and 5 bases respectively, with 7 bases between them. CDR1 and CDR2 from the germline V gene are SGHTS and YDEGEE. The chain employs TRBV5-8 and TRBJ2-3; a weak D match, TRBD2 (5 bases). This TCR came from a man aged 35 to 55 with active or convalescent COVID-19. The sequenced sample consisted of peripheral blood. CDR3 coding DNA: TGTGCCAGCAGCTTGGCGGAGGTAGATACGCAGTATTTT. It yields the protein CASSLAEVDTQYF.